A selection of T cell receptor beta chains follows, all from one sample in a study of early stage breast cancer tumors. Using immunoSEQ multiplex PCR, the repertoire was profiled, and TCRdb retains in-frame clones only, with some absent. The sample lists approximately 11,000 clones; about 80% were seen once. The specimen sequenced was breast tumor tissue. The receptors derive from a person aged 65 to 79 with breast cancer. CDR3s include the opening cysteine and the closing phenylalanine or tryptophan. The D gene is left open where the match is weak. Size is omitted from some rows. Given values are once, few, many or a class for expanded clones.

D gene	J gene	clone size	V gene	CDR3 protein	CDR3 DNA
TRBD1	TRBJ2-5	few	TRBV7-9	CASSIGQGAWEETQYF	TGTGCCAGCAGCATAGGACAGGGGGCGTGGGAGGAGACCCAGTACTTC
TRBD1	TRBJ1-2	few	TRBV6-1	CASSFGTAYGYTF	TGTGCCAGCAGTTTCGGGACAGCCTATGGCTACACCTTC
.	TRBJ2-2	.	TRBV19	CASSIGQFYGELFF	TGTGCCAGTAGTATAGGACAGTTTTACGGGGAGCTGTTTTTT
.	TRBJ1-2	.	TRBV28	CASSAGNTGGRGYTF	TGTGCCAGCAGCGCCGGGAATACGGGGGGTCGAGGCTACACCTTC
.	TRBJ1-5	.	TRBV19	CASSPRGQAQQPQHF	TGTGCCAGTAGCCCGCGGGGCCAGGCCCAACAGCCCCAGCATTTT
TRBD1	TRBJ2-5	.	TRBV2	CASSVDREETQYF	TGTGCCAGCAGTGTGGACAGGGAAGAGACCCAGTACTTC
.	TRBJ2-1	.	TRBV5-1	CASRPGLPHNEQFF	TGCGCCAGCAGGCCGGGTCTACCCCACAATGAGCAGTTCTTC
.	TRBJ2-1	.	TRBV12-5	CASGLWSGTGNNEQFF	TGTGCTAGTGGTTTGTGGTCAGGGACTGGGAACAATGAGCAGTTCTTC
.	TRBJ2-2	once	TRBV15	CATSRSGAGELFF	TGTGCCACCAGCAGGTCAGGCGCCGGGGAGCTGTTTTTT
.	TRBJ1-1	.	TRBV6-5	CASSVRPVNTEAFF	TGTGCCAGCAGTGTGCGGCCTGTGAACACTGAAGCTTTCTTT
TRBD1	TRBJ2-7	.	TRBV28	CASSLDPDRAYEQYF	TGTGCCAGCAGTTTGGACCCGGACAGGGCCTACGAGCAGTACTTC
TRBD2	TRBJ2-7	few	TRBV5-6	CASSLEVSGRARDF	TGTGCCAGCAGCTTGGAGGTTAGCGGGAGGGCCAGGGACTTC
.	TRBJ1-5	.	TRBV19	CASSIGFVGQPQHF	TGTGCCAGTAGTATTGGTTTTGTCGGTCAGCCCCAGCATTTT
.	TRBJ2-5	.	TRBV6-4	CASSRQLQETQYF	TGTGCCAGCAGTAGACAGTTACAAGAGACCCAGTACTTC
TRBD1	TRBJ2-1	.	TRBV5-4	CASSLAGQSYNEQFF	TGTGCCAGCAGCTTGGCGGGACAGTCCTACAATGAGCAGTTCTTC
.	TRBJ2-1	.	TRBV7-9	CASSLNGGPYNEQFF	TGTGCCAGCAGCTTAAATGGTGGCCCCTACAATGAGCAGTTCTTC
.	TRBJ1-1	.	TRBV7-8	CASSLGSGNTEAFF	TGTGCCAGCAGCTTAGGGTCGGGGAACACTGAAGCTTTCTTT
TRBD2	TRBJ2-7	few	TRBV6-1	CASSEGLAGAYYEQYF	TGTGCCAGCAGTGAAGGACTAGCGGGGGCTTACTACGAGCAGTACTTC
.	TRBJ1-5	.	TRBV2	CASSENQGSQPQHF	TGTGCCAGCAGTGAAAATCAGGGGAGCCAGCCCCAGCATTTT
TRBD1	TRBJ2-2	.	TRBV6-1	CASSASGGQGGTGELFF	TGTGCCAGCAGTGCATCAGGAGGACAGGGTGGTACCGGGGAGCTGTTTTTT
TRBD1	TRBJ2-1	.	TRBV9	CASTPSQGAYNEQFF	TGTGCCAGCACCCCAAGCCAGGGGGCCTACAATGAGCAGTTCTTC
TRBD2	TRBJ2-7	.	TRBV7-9	CASSLLSGGTEQYF	TGTGCCAGCAGCTTACTTAGCGGGGGGACCGAGCAGTACTTC
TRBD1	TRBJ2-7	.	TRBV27	CASSWDRAYGEQYF	TGTGCCAGCAGTTGGGACAGGGCATATGGCGAGCAGTACTTC
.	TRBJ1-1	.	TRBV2	CASSSTGSDTEAFF	TGTGCCAGCAGTTCTACAGGGTCGGACACTGAAGCTTTCTTT
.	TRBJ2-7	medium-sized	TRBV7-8	CASSIGQSNNYEQYF	TGTGCCAGCAGCATTGGACAGTCCAACAACTACGAGCAGTACTTC
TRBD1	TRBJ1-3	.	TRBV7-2	CASSLRRQGANTIYF	TGTGCCAGCAGCCTCCGTCGACAGGGGGCAAACACCATATATTTT
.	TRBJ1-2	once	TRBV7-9	CASSLAFQWYGYTF	TGTGCCAGCAGCTTAGCGTTCCAGTGGTATGGCTACACCTTC
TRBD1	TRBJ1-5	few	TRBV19	CASRGRDRVFWSNQPQHF	TGTGCCAGTAGGGGCCGGGACAGGGTTTTTTGGAGCAATCAGCCCCAGCATTTT